This record concerns one T cell receptor (beta chain) sequence. Its specificity is unknown. 60 Vbeta and 13 Jbeta primers were used in PCR. Assay used: immunoSEQ multiplex PCR; TCRdb lists only in-frame clones, some missing. The sample yields under 250,000 clones, 65% to 80% seen once. The data were obtained in a study of cytomegalovirus exposure and HLA in healthy donors. Germline-derived CDR1 and CDR2 are SGHRS and YFSETQ. The CDR3 covers 16 residues. V was shortened by 7 bases and J by 4 bases, with 20 bases between the two germline ends. Study results and limitations: The analysis excluded some indistinguishable V segments, including TRBV6-2 and TRBV6-3. Altogether, some 170 TCR beta chains were recorded as cytomegalovirus-associated.

V and J are TRBV5-1 and TRBJ1-4; tentatively, D is TRBD1 (5 bases). The sequencing sample was made of PBMCs. The sequence derives from a woman in her 30s in good health and CMV-seropositive. The CDR3 sequence: CASGPGVGHFNEKLFF. The CDR3 DNA follows: TGCGCCAGCGGACCCGGTGTCGGACACTTTAATGAAAAACTGTTTTTT. Full variable domain (outside the CDR3, taken from reference TRBV5-1 and TRBJ1-4): KAGVTQTPRYLIKTRGQQVTLSCSPISGHRSVSWYQQTPGQGLQFLFEYFSETQRNKGNFPGRFSGRQFSNSRSEMNVSTLELGDSALYLCASGPGVGHFNEKLFFGSGTQLSVL.